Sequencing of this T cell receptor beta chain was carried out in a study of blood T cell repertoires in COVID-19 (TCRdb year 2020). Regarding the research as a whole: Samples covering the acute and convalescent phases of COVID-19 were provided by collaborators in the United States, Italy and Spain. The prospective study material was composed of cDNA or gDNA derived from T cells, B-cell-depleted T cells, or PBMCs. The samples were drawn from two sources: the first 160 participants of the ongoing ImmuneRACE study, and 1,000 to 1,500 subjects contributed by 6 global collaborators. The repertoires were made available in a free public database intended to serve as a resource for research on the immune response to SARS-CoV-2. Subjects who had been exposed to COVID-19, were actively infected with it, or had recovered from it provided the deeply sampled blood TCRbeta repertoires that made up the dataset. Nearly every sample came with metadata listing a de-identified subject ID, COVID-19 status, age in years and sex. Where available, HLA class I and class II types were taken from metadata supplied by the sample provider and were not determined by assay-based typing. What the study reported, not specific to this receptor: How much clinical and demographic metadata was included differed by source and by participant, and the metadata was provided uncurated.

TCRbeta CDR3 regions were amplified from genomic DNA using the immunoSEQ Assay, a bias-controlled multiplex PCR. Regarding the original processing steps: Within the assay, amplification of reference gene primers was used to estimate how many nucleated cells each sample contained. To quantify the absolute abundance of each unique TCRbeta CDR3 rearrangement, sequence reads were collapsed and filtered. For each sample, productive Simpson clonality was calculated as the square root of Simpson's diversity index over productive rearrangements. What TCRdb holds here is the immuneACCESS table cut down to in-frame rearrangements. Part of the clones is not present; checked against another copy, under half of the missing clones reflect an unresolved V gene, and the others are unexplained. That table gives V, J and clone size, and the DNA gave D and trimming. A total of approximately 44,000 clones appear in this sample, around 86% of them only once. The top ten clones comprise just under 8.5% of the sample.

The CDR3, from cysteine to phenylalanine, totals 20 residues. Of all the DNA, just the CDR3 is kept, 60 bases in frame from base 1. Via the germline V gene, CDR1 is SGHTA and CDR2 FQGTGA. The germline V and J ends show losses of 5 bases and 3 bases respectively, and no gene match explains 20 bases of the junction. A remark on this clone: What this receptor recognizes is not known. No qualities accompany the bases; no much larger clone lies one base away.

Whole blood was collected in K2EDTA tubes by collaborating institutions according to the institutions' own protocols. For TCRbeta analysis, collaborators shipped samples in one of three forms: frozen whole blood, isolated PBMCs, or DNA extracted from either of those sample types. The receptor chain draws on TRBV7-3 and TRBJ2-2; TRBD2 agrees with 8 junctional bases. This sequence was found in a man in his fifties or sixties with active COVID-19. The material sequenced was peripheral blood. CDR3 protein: CASSPRDEGSELADTGELFF. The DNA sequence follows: TGTGCCAGCAGCCCTAGGGATGAGGGGTCAGAACTAGCGGACACCGGGGAGCTGTTTTTT.